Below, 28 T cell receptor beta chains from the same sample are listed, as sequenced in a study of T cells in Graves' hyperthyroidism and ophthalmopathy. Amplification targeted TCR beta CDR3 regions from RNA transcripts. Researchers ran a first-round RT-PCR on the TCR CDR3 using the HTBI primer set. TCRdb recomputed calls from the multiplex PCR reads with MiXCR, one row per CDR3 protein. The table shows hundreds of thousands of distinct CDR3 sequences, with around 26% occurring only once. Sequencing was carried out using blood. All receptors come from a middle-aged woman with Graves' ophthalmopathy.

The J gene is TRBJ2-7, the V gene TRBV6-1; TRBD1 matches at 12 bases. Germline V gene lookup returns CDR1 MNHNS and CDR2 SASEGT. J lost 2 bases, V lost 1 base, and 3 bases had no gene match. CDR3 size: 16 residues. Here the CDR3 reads CASSEVGQGATYEQYF. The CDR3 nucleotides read TGTGCCAGCAGTGAAGTGGGACAGGGGGCGACCTACGAGCAGTACTTC.

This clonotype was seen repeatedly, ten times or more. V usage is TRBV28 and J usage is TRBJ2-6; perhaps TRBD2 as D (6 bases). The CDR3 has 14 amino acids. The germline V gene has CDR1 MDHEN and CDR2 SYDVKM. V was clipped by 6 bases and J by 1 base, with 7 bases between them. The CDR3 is CASREGSGANVLTF. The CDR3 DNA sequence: TGTGCCAGCAGGGAGGGATCTGGGGCCAACGTCCTGACTTTC.

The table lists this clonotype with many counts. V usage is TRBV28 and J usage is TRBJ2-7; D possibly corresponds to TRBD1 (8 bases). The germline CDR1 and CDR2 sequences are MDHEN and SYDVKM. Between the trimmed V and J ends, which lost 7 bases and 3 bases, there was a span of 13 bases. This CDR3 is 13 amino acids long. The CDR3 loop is CASKTGEGYEQYF. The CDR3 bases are TGTGCCAGCAAGACAGGGGAGGGCTACGAGCAGTACTTC.

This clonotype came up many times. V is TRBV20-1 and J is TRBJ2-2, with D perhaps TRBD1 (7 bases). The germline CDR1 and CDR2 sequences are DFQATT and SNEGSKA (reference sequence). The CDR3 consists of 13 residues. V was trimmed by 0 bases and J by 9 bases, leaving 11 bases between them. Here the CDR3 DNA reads TGCAGTGCTAGAGATTCAGGGGGGAGGGAGCTGTTTTTT. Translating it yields CSARDSGGRELFF.

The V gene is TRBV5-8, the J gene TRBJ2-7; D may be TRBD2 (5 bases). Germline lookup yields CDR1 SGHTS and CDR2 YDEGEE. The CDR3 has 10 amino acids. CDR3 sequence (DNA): TGTGTGAGCGGCAGTTACGAGCAGTACTTC. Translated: CVSGSYEQYF.

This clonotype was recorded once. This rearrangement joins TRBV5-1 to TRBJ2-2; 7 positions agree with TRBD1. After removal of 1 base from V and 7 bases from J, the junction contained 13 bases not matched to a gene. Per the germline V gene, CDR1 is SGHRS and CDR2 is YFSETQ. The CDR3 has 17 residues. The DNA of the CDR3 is TGCGCCAGCAGCTTGACGTCTGCGACAGGGTTTGGCGGGGAGCTGTTTTTT. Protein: CASSLTSATGFGGELFF.

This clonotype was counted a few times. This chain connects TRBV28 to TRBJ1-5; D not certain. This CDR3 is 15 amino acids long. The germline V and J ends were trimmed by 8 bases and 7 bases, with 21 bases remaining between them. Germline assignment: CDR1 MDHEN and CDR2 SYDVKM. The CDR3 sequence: CASRLEGRTGQPQHF. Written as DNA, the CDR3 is TGTGCCAGCCGTCTGGAGGGAAGAACCGGGCAGCCCCAGCATTTT.

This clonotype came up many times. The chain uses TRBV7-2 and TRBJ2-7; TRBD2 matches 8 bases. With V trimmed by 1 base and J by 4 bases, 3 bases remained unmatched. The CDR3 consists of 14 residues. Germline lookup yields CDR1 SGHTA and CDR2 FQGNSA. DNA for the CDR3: TGTGCCAGCAGCTTAGAAGCGGGAGAGTACGAGCAGTACTTC. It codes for CASSLEAGEYEQYF.

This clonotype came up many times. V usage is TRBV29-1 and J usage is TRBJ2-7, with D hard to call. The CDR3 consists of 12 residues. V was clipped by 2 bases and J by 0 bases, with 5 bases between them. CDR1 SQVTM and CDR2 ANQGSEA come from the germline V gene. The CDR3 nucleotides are TGCAGCGTTGAAAATACCTCCTACGAGCAGTACTTC. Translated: CSVENTSYEQYF.

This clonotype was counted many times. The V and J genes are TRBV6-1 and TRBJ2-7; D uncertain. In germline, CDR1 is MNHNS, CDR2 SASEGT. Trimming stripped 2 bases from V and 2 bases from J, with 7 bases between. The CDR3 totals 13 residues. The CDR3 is CASSERTPYEQYF. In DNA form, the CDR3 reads TGTGCCAGCAGTGAACGGACCCCCTACGAGCAGTACTTC.

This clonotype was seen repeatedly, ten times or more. CDR3 DNA: TGTGCCAGTAGTCGCCTCCGAGGGGGCCAGAACTATGGCTACACCTTC. Translated: CASSRLRGGQNYGYTF. The chain carries TRBV19 and TRBJ1-2, with 7 bases identical to TRBD1. CDR3 length: 16 amino acids. Germline V gives CDR1 LNHDA, CDR2 SQIVND (reference sequence). The V segment lost 5 bases and the J segment 2 bases; nucleotides outside the gene matches: 11. The complete variable domain, with remaining parts taken from reference TRBV19 and TRBJ1-2, reads DGGITQSPKYLFRKEGQNVTLSCEQNLNHDAMYWYRQDPGQGLRLIYYSQIVNDFQKGDIAEGYSVSREKKESFPLTVTSAQKNPTAFYLCASSRLRGGQNYGYTFGSGTRLTVV.

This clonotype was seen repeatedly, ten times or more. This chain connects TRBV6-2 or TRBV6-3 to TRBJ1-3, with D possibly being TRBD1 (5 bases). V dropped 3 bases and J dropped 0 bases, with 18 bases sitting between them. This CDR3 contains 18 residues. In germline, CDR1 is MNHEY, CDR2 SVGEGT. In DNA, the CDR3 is TGTGCCAGCAGTTATTCGACAGCCTCTCTGAGCTCTGGAAACACCATATATTTT. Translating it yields CASSYSTASLSSGNTIYF.

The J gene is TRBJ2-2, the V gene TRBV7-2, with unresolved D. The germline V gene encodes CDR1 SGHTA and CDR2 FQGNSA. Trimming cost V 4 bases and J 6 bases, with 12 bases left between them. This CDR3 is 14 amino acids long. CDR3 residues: CASSSPARPGELFF. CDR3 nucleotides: TGTGCCAGCAGCTCCCCCGCCCGACCCGGGGAGCTGTTTTTT.

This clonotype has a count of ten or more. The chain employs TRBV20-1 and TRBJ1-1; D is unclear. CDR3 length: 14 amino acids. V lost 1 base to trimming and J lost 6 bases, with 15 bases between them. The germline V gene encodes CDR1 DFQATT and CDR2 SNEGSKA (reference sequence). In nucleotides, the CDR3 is TGCAGTGCTAGAGGCCCCGAGGTGGAGGCTGAAGCTTTCTTT. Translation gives CSARGPEVEAEAFF.

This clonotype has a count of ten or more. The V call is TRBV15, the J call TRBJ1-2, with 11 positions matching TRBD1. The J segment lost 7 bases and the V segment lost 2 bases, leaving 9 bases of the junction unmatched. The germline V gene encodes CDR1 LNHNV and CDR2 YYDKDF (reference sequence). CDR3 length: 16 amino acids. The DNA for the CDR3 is TGTGCCACCAGCAGAAAACGGGACAGGGGGGCCGGTGGCTACACCTTC. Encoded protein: CATSRKRDRGAGGYTF.

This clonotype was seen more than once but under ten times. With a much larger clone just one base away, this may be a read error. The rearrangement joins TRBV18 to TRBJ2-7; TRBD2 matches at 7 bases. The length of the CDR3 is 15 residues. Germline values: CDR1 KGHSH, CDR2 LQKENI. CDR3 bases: TGTGCCAGCTCACCAGACCTAGCGGTGGCCTACGAGCGGTACTTC. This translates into CASSPDLAVAYERYF.

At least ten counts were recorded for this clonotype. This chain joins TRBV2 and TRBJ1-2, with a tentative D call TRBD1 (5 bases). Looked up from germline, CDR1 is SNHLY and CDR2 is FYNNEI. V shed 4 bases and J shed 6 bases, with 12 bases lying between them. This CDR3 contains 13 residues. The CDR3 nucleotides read TGTGCCAGCAGTGGACAGAGGGCCCATGGCTACACCTTC. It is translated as CASSGQRAHGYTF.

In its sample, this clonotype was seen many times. The CDR3 DNA follows: TGTGCCACCGCCGGGACAGAGGAGACCCAGTACTTC. Amino acids: CATAGTEETQYF. The chain employs TRBV7-3 and TRBJ2-5; the match to TRBD1 covers 7 bases. This CDR3 region has 12 residues. Germline CDR1 and CDR2: SGHTA and FQGTGA. V lost 10 bases and J lost 5; bases outside the gene matches: 7.

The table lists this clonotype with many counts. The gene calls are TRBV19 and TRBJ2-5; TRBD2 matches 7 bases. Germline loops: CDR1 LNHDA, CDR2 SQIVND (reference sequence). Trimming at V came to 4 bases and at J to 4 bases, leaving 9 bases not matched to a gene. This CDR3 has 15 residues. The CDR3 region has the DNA TGTGCCAGTAGTACATCGGGAGGAGGGTCAGAGACCCAGTACTTC. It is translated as CASSTSGGGSETQYF.

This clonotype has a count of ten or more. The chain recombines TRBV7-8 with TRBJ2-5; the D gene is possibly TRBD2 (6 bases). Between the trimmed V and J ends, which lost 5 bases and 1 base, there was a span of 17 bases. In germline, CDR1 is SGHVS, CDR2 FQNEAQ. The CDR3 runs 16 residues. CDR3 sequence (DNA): TGTGCCAGCAGCCCCCTGGAGGGGATCGGCCAAGAGACCCAGTACTTC. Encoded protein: CASSPLEGIGQETQYF.

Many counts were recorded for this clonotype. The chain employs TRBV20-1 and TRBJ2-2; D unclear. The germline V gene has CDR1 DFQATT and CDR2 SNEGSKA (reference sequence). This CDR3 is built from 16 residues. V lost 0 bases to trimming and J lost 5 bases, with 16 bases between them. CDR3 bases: TGCAGTGCTAGAGATCTCGCTAGTCTCGTGACCGGGGAGCTGTTTTTT. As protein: CSARDLASLVTGELFF.

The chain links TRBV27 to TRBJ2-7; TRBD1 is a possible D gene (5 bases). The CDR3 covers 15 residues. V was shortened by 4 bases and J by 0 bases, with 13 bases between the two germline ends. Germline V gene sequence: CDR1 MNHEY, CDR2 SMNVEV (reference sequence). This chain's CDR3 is CASSSDGQSSYEQYF. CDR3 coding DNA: TGTGCCAGCAGTTCCGATGGACAAAGCTCCTACGAGCAGTACTTC.

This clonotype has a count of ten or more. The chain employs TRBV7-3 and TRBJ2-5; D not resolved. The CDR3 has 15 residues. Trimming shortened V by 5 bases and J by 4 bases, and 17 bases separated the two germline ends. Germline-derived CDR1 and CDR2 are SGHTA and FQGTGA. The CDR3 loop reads CASSPTGSFRETQYF. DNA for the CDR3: TGTGCCAGCAGCCCGACTGGTTCTTTTAGAGAGACCCAGTACTTC.

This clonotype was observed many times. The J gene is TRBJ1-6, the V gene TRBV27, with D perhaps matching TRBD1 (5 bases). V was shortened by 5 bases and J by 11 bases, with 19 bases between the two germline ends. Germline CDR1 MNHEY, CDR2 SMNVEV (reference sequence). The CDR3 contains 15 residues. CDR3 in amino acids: CASSLLRGVSTPLHF. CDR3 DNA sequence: TGTGCCAGCAGTCTTCTCCGGGGGGTTTCCACACCCCTCCACTTT.

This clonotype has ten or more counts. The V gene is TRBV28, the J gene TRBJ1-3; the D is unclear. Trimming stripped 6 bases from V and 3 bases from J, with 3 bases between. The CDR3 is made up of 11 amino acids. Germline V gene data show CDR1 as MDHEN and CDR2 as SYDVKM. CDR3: CASRDGNTIYF. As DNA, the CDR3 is TGTGCCAGCAGGGATGGAAACACCATATATTTT.

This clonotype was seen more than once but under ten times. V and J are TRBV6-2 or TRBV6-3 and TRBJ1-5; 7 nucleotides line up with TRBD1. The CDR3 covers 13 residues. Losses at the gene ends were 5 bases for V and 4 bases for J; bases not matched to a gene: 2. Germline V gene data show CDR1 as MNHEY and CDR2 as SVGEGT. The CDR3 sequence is CASSTGENQPQHF. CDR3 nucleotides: TGTGCCAGCAGTACAGGGGAGAATCAGCCCCAGCATTTT.

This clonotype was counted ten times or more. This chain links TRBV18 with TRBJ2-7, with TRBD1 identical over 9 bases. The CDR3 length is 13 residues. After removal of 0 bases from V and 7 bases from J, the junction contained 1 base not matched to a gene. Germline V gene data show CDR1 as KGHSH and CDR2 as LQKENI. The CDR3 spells CASSPPGQGEQYF. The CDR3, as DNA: TGTGCCAGCTCACCACCGGGACAGGGTGAGCAGTACTTC.

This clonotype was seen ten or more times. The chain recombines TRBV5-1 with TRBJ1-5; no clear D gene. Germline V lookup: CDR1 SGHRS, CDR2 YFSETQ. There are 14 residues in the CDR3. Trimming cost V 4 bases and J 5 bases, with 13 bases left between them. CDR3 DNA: TGCGCCAGCAGCCGTTGGTTAGACGATCAGCCCCAGCATTTT. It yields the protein CASSRWLDDQPQHF.